Each of the 17 T cell receptor beta chains below was sequenced from the same sample in a study of blood T cell repertoires in COVID-19. TCRdb keeps only in-frame clones here, not all; method: immunoSEQ multiplex PCR. The table includes approximately 670,000 clones, 85% to 90% detected once. Sequencing was carried out using peripheral blood. These TCRs come from a woman younger than 30 with acute or convalescent COVID-19.

This clone showed up just once. As DNA, the CDR3 is TGTGCCACCCAGGGGACAGGGAGGTACGAGCAGTACTTC. This encodes CATQGTGRYEQYF. The rearrangement uses TRBV6-5 and TRBJ2-7; TRBD1 matches 9 bases. This CDR3 region has 13 residues. Per germline, CDR1 MNHEY and CDR2 SVGAGI. V dropped 10 bases and J dropped 4; count of bases not matched to a gene: 8.

V usage is TRBV28 and J usage is TRBJ1-5; D remains ambiguous. Germline V gene sequence: CDR1 MDHEN, CDR2 SYDVKM. Trimming cost V 1 base and J 3 bases, with 10 bases left between them. The CDR3 is 15 residues long. The CDR3 sequence is CASSLLGGFNQPQHF. The CDR3 nucleotides read TGTGCCAGCAGTTTATTAGGAGGTTTCAATCAGCCCCAGCATTTT.

This clone was observed a single time. The gene calls are TRBV7-7 and TRBJ2-7, with 9 bases lining up with TRBD1. V lost 5 bases to trimming and J lost 5 bases; unmatched junction nucleotides: 4. Germline CDR1 reads SSHAT; CDR2 reads FNYEAQ (reference sequence). The CDR3 has 13 amino acids. CDR3 nucleotide sequence: TGTGCCAGCAGCCCGGACAGGGGCAACGAGCAGTACTTC. Protein: CASSPDRGNEQYF.

The chain couples TRBV6-1 to TRBJ1-3, with unresolved D. Trimming took 5 bases from V and 8 from J, leaving 7 bases between them. This CDR3 region has 11 residues. Germline V gives CDR1 MNHNS, CDR2 SASEGT. CDR3 nucleotides: TGTGCCAGCAGTTATGTCGACACCATATATTTT. This translates into CASSYVDTIYF.

The chain carries TRBV19 and TRBJ1-3; 8 nucleotides match TRBD1. Trimming at V came to 4 bases and at J to 0 bases, leaving 5 bases not matched to a gene. Germline V gene lookup returns CDR1 LNHDA and CDR2 SQIVND (reference sequence). The CDR3 is 16 residues long. CDR3 sequence (DNA): TGTGCCAGTAGTACGGGACAGGTCTTCTCTGGAAACACCATATATTTT. The encoded protein is CASSTGQVFSGNTIYF.

In its sample, this clone was seen once. The genes are TRBV29-1 and TRBJ2-1, with TRBD2 matching 10 bases. Unmatched junction bases numbered 8, after V lost 3 bases and J lost 6 bases. This CDR3 has 15 amino acids. Germline loops: CDR1 SQVTM, CDR2 ANQGSEA. CDR3 nucleotide sequence: TGCAGCGTTGACGAGCGGGGGGGCCTTGGCAATGAGCAGTTCTTC. Protein sequence: CSVDERGGLGNEQFF.

The chain uses TRBV7-2 and TRBJ2-2, with D perhaps matching TRBD2 (5 bases). The CDR3 contains 13 residues. Germline values: CDR1 SGHTA, CDR2 FQGNSA. V gave up 4 bases and J gave up 2 bases, with 5 bases separating them. The chain's CDR3 is CASSSGNTGELFF. CDR3 DNA sequence: TGTGCCAGCAGCTCGGGAAACACCGGGGAGCTGTTTTTT.

The table lists this clone with a few counts. The CDR3 reads CASSLRTDSYEQYF. DNA of the CDR3: TGTGCCAGCAGTTTAAGGACTGACTCCTACGAGCAGTACTTC. The chain uses TRBV27 and TRBJ2-7, with D perhaps matching TRBD2 (5 bases). V gave up 2 bases and J gave up 0 bases, with 8 bases separating them. Germline CDR1 and CDR2: MNHEY and SMNVEV (reference sequence). The CDR3 totals 14 residues.

The gene calls are TRBV25-1 and TRBJ1-3, with TRBD1 as a possible D gene (6 bases). Germline CDR1 is MGHDK and CDR2 is SYGVNS. The CDR3 consists of 16 residues. The V gene lost 5 bases and the J gene lost 0 bases, with 14 bases spanning the gap. DNA for the CDR3: TGTGCCAGCAGTACAAACAGGGCTAGCTCTGGAAACACCATATATTTT. Translating gives CASSTNRASSGNTIYF.

The V gene is TRBV11-3, the J gene TRBJ2-1, with D uncertain. Trimming removed 2 bases at V and 4 bases at J, with 12 bases between. Germline CDR1 SGHNT, CDR2 YENEEA. This CDR3 is 15 amino acids long. CDR3 coding DNA: TGTGCCAGCAGCTTATGGAACGGAGATTACAATGAGCAGTTCTTC. This sequence encodes CASSLWNGDYNEQFF.

V usage is TRBV6-5 and J usage is TRBJ2-7; D may be TRBD1 (5 bases). Germline loops: CDR1 MNHEY, CDR2 SVGAGI. This CDR3 spans 13 amino acids. The V end lost 6 bases, the J end lost 3 bases, and 12 bases lay between the germline ends. The CDR3 sequence: CASRKGSGYEQYF. The DNA of the CDR3 is TGTGCCAGCAGGAAGGGGTCAGGCTACGAGCAGTACTTC.

The V and J genes are TRBV15 and TRBJ2-3; 11 bases agree with TRBD2. The CDR3 is 17 amino acids. Per germline, CDR1 LNHNV and CDR2 YYDKDF (reference sequence). Trimming took 0 bases from V and 3 from J; bases not matched to a gene: 5. CDR3 loop: CATSRDGTSGGTDTQYF. The CDR3 DNA is TGTGCCACCAGCAGAGATGGGACTAGCGGAGGAACAGATACGCAGTATTTT.

The rearrangement joins TRBV18 to TRBJ1-1; tentative D call: TRBD1 (6 bases). From germline, CDR1 is KGHSH and CDR2 LQKENI. V was trimmed by 3 bases and J by 5 bases, leaving 16 bases between them. This CDR3 spans 15 amino acids. Here the CDR3 reads CASSPLAGVVTEAFF. In nucleotides, the CDR3 is TGTGCCAGCTCACCTTTAGCAGGGGTAGTTACTGAAGCTTTCTTT.

The chain joins TRBV6-2 or TRBV6-3 to TRBJ2-7; 7 bases line up with TRBD2. Germline CDR1 MNHEY, CDR2 SVGEGT. The CDR3 has 15 amino acids. Losses at the gene ends were 2 bases for V and 3 bases for J; bases not matched to a gene: 7. The CDR3, as DNA: TGTGCCAGCAGTTACAAGAGGGAGGGGAACTACGAGCAGTACTTC. Protein product: CASSYKREGNYEQYF.

V gene TRBV7-8 combines with J gene TRBJ2-7; D is perhaps TRBD2 (5 bases). V shed 1 base and J shed 1 base, with 11 bases lying between them. Germline V gene sequence: CDR1 SGHVS, CDR2 FQNEAQ. The CDR3 runs to 15 residues. CDR3 nucleotide sequence: TGTGCCAGCAGCTTAGAGGCGGGCGGGTCCTACGAGCAGTACTTC. Its translation: CASSLEAGGSYEQYF. Using reference TRBV7-8 and TRBJ2-7 for the parts outside the CDR3, the full variable domain is GAGVSQSPRYKVAKRGQDVALRCDPISGHVSLFWYQQALGQGPEFLTYFQNEAQLDKSGLPSDRFFAERPEGSVSTLKIQRTQQEDSAVYLCASSLEAGGSYEQYFGPGTRLTVT.

The CDR3 DNA is TGCGCCAGCAGCCAAGGATCAGGACAGGGGTTTTACGAGCAGTACTTC. This sequence encodes CASSQGSGQGFYEQYF. The chain links TRBV4-3 to TRBJ2-7, with 9 nucleotides matching TRBD1. The trim removed 1 base at V and 4 bases at J, leaving 8 bases unmatched. Germline V gene lookup returns CDR1 LGHNA and CDR2 YSLEER. The CDR3 spans 16 residues.

The chain carries TRBV4-3 and TRBJ1-2, with D tentatively TRBD1 (5 bases). V was trimmed by 1 base and J by 2 bases, leaving 8 bases between them. CDR3 size: 14 residues. Germline V gives CDR1 LGHNA, CDR2 YSLEER. The chain's CDR3 is CASSQGGQNYGYTF. DNA for the CDR3: TGCGCCAGCAGCCAAGGGGGCCAGAACTATGGCTACACCTTC.